This T cell receptor beta chain was identified during a study of cytomegalovirus exposure and HLA in healthy donors. The overall study: Findings of an earlier analysis included some 110 million unique TCR beta sequences from roughly 200 million T cells.

Regarding the study as a whole: What TCR beta sequences reportedly achieved was accurate prediction of HLA-A and HLA-B alleles in most subjects. Specific recognition of CMV antigens was confirmed in vitro for a few chains (all CMV-associated).

Germline V gene sequence: CDR1 PRHDT, CDR2 FYEKMQ (reference sequence). The CDR3 sequence is 14 residues long. V gave up 0 bases and J gave up 0 bases, with 5 bases separating them. In the case of this clone: Its antigen is currently unknown.

This PCR relied on a set of 60 Vbeta primers and 13 Jbeta primers. Assay used: immunoSEQ multiplex PCR; TCRdb lists only in-frame clones, some missing. This sample's table reports 150,000 to 200,000 clones. This clonotype originated in a woman aged 18-30 years in good health and CMV-seropositive. V gene TRBV13 combines with J gene TRBJ1-2, with no clear D. Sequencing was done on a sample of PBMCs. The CDR3 nucleotides are TGTGCCAGCAGCTTAGGTCGGGCTAACTATGGCTACACCTTC. This gives the protein CASSLGRANYGYTF.